The subject of this entry is one TCR beta chain. The entry originates in a study of blood T cell repertoires in COVID-19. Only in-frame clones appear in the TCRdb table, and some are missing; sequencing was by immunoSEQ multiplex PCR. The data contain 250,000 to 350,000 clones, about 87% of them seen just once; the ten biggest clones take up less than 3%. Germline V gene data show CDR1 as SGHAT and CDR2 as FQDESV (reference sequence). V was cut by 6 bases and J by 0 bases, with 12 bases left in between. This CDR3 has 16 residues. V gene TRBV11-1 combines with J gene TRBJ1-6, with a tentative D call TRBD1 (6 bases). This receptor was taken from a woman in her 50s who had recovered from COVID-19. Sequencing was performed on PBMCs or T cells enriched from blood (not recorded which). DNA for the CDR3: TGTGCCAGCAGTCAAGGACAGAGCTCCTATAATTCACCCCTCCACTTT. Translated: CASSQGQSSYNSPLHF.